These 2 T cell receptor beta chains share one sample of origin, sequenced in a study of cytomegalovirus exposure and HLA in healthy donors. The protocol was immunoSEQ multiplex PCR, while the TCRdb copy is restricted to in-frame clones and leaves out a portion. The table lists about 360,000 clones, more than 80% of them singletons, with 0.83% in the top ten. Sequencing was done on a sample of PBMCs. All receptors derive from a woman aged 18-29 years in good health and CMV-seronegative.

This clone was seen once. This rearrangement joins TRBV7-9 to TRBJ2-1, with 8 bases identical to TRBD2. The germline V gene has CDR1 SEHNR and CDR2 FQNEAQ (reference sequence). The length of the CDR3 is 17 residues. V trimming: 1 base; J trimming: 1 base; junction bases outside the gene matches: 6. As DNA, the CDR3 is TGTGCCAGCAGCTTAGTTGCGACTAGCGAATCCTACAATGAGCAGTTCTTC. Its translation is CASSLVATSESYNEQFF. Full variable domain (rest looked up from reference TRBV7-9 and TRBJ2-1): DTGVSQNPRHKITKRGQNVTFRCDPISEHNRLYWYRQTLGQGPEFLTYFQNEAQLEKSRLLSDRFSAERPKGSFSTLEIQRTEQGDSAMYLCASSLVATSESYNEQFFGPGTRLTVL.

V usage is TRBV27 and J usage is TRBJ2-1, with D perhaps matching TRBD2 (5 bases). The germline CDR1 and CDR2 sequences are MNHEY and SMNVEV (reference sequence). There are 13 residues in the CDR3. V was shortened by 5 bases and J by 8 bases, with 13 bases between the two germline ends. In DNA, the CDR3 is TGTGCCAGCAGTCGGACTCCCCCCCATGAGCAGTTCTTC. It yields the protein CASSRTPPHEQFF.